The 5 T cell receptor beta chains in this list originate from one sample, sequenced in a study of blood T cells in healthy people across ages (dated by TCRdb to the mid-2010s). Library preparation was by 5' RACE. The run used an Illumina HiSeq 2500. A second about 7 to 11 cycle PCR used a sample-barcoded 5' primer and a J-beta primer mix. TCRdb trimmed the raw reads at Q25, called clones with MiXCR and kept productive beta chains. Every entry covers one CDR3 protein and lists the most common genes and DNA from its rows. This sample comprises about 680,000 distinct CDR3 sequences, around 45% of them detected only once. The leading ten clones occupy roughly 30% of the sample. Sequenced sample: blood. These TCRs come from a woman between 55 and 75 years old in good health.

The chain combines TRBV24-1 with TRBJ2-5, with 8 bases lining up with TRBD2. This CDR3 has 15 residues. Losses at the gene ends were 4 bases for V and 11 bases for J; bases not matched to a gene: 14. Germline V gives CDR1 KGHDR, CDR2 SFDVKD. DNA for the CDR3: TGTGCCACCAGTGAATACGGGAGGGCCATAGGTGAGCAGTACTTC. This encodes CATSEYGRAIGEQYF.

This clonotype was recorded a few times. The V and J genes are TRBV28 and TRBJ2-5; D unclear. Germline assignment: CDR1 MDHEN and CDR2 SYDVKM. The length of the CDR3 is 12 residues. The V and J ends lost 8 bases and 3 bases respectively, with 10 bases between them. The chain's CDR3 is CASSLQKETQYF. In DNA, the CDR3 is TGTGCCAGCTCACTTCAGAAAGAGACCCAGTACTTC.

The sample holds a few counts of this clonotype. The V and J genes are TRBV7-2 and TRBJ2-5; no clear D. This CDR3 is 14 amino acids long. Per germline, CDR1 SGHTA and CDR2 FQGNSA. V was pared by 6 bases and J by 11 bases, with 22 bases between. DNA of the CDR3: TGTGCCAGCAGTAATGGGGATGGTACGGCACAGCAGTACTTC. The encoded protein is CASSNGDGTAQQYF.

The rearrangement uses TRBV12-3 or TRBV12-4 and TRBJ2-7; either TRBD1 or TRBD2 may fit D (5 bases each). The V end lost 6 bases, the J end lost 6 bases, and 18 bases lay between the germline ends. This CDR3 has 14 residues. CDR3 residues: CASREDGQTSEQYF. CDR3 in DNA: TGTGCCAGCAGGGAGGACGGACAAACCTCCGAGCAGTACTTC.

The chain links TRBV28 to TRBJ1-1, with TRBD1 as a possible D gene (5 bases). Per germline, CDR1 MDHEN and CDR2 SYDVKM. Between the trimmed V and J ends, which lost 8 bases and 5 bases, there was a span of 24 bases. The CDR3 extends over 16 amino acids. In nucleotides, the CDR3 is TGTGCCAGCCTCGAGGGGAGTAGGGACCTGAGGACTGAAGCTTTCTTT. The encoded protein is CASLEGSRDLRTEAFF.